This paragraph covers one T cell receptor beta chain sequence. Germline-derived CDR1 and CDR2 are MDHEN and SYDVKM. CDR3 length: 15 amino acids. V gave up 3 bases and J gave up 0 bases, with 11 bases separating them. The sample belongs to a study of blood T cell repertoires in COVID-19. As for the study in general: Italy, Spain and the United States were the sources of the convalescent and acute COVID-19 samples.

Per the original data handling: Counts of nucleated cells, estimated from reference gene primer amplification, were obtained. Profiling relied on immunoSEQ multiplex PCR, and the TCRdb table lists in-frame clones only, not all of them. For V, J and clone size, that table is used; D and trimming come from the DNA. Of 25,000 to 30,000 clones listed, around four fifths are singletons. This TCR derives from a man in his 70s with acute or convalescent COVID-19. V gene TRBV28 combines with J gene TRBJ2-5, with D perhaps matching TRBD2 (6 bases). Sequencing input: peripheral blood. CDR3 nucleotides: TGTGCCAGCAGTTTGGTCGGGGGAAACCAAGAGACCCAGTACTTC. It encodes CASSLVGGNQETQYF.